This T cell receptor (beta chain) was sequenced for a study of T cell clonotyping in hematopoietic cell transplantation. This clone was detected a few times. The assay was immunoSEQ multiplex PCR, and TCRdb's table has in-frame clones only and misses some. The sample has some 6,300 clones; about 73% are singletons. The CDR3 is made up of 14 amino acids. Trimming cost V 1 base and J 7 bases; bases outside gene matches: 5. Germline assignment: CDR1 SGHTA and CDR2 FQGNSA. Sequenced material: peripheral blood mononuclear cells, taken 180 days after allogeneic stem cell transplant. The chain employs TRBV7-2 and TRBJ2-7; 9 bases map to TRBD2. The source of this sequence is a male patient aged 70 to 85 who had an allogeneic stem cell transplant from an unrelated donor, so T cells may come from the graft donor. Some clones in this sample may be carry-over from other donors' samples. The CDR3 reads CASSLGAGGLEQYF. The CDR3 DNA reads TGTGCCAGCAGCTTAGGGGCGGGAGGGCTTGAGCAGTACTTC. Full variable domain (missing parts from reference TRBV7-2 and TRBJ2-7): GAGVSQSPSNKVTEKGKDVELRCDPISGHTALYWYRQSLGQGLEFLIYFQGNSAPDKSGLPSDRFSAERTGGSVSTLTIQRTQQEDSAVYLCASSLGAGGLEQYFGPGTRLTVT.